The 9 T cell receptor beta chains given below trace back to one sample, sequenced in a study of patients and donors after allogeneic stem cell transplantation. One entry per CDR3 protein results from TCRdb running MiXCR on the RT-PCR reads. The sample consists of hundreds of thousands of distinct CDR3 sequences, 16% of them appearing once. The sequenced material came from blood, either unsorted or a sorted T cell fraction (not recorded which). These receptors all come from a human donor who was either an allogeneic HSCT recipient or a stem cell or donor lymphocyte infusion donor (not recorded which). It is not recorded whose cells these are; they may come from a transplant donor.

There are a few counts of this clonotype. The rearrangement uses TRBV7-8 and TRBJ1-5; 9 bases match TRBD1. The length of the CDR3 is 15 residues. V was pared by 5 bases and J by 7 bases, with 9 bases of the junction left unmatched. Germline V lookup: CDR1 SGHVS, CDR2 FQNEAQ. CDR3 nucleotide sequence: TGTGCCAGCAGCCAAACAGGGGGCGCGTACCAGCCCCAGCATTTT. Its protein is CASSQTGGAYQPQHF.

This chain links TRBV19 with TRBJ1-1; D not certain. The V gene lost 3 bases and the J gene lost 3 bases, with 5 bases spanning the gap. The CDR3 length is 12 residues. Germline lookup yields CDR1 LNHDA and CDR2 SQIVND (reference sequence). The CDR3, as DNA: TGTGCCAGTAGTATTACCTACACTGAAGCTTTCTTT. Its translation is CASSITYTEAFF.

This clonotype appeared many times. The J gene is TRBJ2-3, the V gene TRBV20-1; D possibly corresponds to TRBD2 (7 bases). The germline V gene encodes CDR1 DFQATT and CDR2 SNEGSKA (reference sequence). The length of the CDR3 is 16 residues. The germline V and J ends were trimmed by 0 bases and 0 bases, with 13 bases remaining between them. The CDR3 loop reads CSARDPRGASTDTQYF. The CDR3 nucleotides are TGCAGTGCTAGAGATCCTCGGGGGGCGAGCACAGATACGCAGTATTTT.

This clonotype was seen only a few times. The rearrangement links TRBV11-2 to TRBJ2-1; a weak D match, TRBD2 (5 bases). CDR1 and CDR2 from the germline V gene are SGHAT and FQNNGV. This CDR3 has 17 residues. V was trimmed by 3 bases and J by 6 bases, leaving 21 bases between them. The CDR3 is CASSFRLEAARSNEQFF. DNA of the CDR3: TGTGCCAGCAGCTTTAGGTTGGAGGCGGCTCGGAGCAATGAGCAGTTCTTC.

This sequence joins TRBV25-1 and TRBJ2-1, with TRBD1 identical over 7 bases. CDR1 MGHDK and CDR2 SYGVNS come from the germline V gene. The CDR3 length is 17 residues. J was trimmed by 2 bases and V by 0 bases; bases with no gene match: 7. The CDR3 DNA follows: TGTGCCAGCAGTGAATATCCCGACAGGGCACCCTACAATGAGCAGTTCTTC. Its protein is CASSEYPDRAPYNEQFF.

This clonotype has just a few counts. This chain connects TRBV29-1 to TRBJ1-6; D not resolved. Germline lookup yields CDR1 SQVTM and CDR2 ANQGSEA. This CDR3 is 12 amino acids long. Trimming pared 0 bases from V and 7 bases from J, leaving 4 bases between. The DNA of the CDR3 is TGCAGCGTTGAAGATCCCAATTCACCCCTCCACTTT. Translating gives CSVEDPNSPLHF.

Ten or more counts support this clonotype. The chain links TRBV6-4 to TRBJ2-3; TRBD1 matches 10 bases. This CDR3 region has 15 residues. From germline, CDR1 is MRHNA and CDR2 SNTAGT. V trimming: 4 bases; J trimming: 0 bases; junction bases outside the gene matches: 1. The CDR3 sequence is CASSGQGASTDTQYF. The CDR3 DNA reads as TGTGCCAGCAGTGGACAGGGGGCAAGCACAGATACGCAGTATTTT.

The chain carries TRBV29-1 and TRBJ2-5; tentative D call: TRBD2 (5 bases). The CDR3 extends over 14 amino acids. Trimming cost V 7 bases and J 6 bases, with 21 bases left between them. The germline V gene has CDR1 SQVTM and CDR2 ANQGSEA. The CDR3 region has the DNA TGCAGCGCAATTCCCGTCGAGGGTGGCAAGACCCAGTACTTC. Protein product: CSAIPVEGGKTQYF.

This clonotype was seen a handful of times. This chain connects TRBV6-4 to TRBJ2-1, with TRBD1 as a possible D gene (6 bases). CDR1 and CDR2 from the germline V gene are MRHNA and SNTAGT. The CDR3 runs 15 residues. V was shortened by 4 bases and J by 0 bases, with 10 bases between the two germline ends. The DNA for the CDR3 is TGTGCCAGCAGTGTAAGGGACAACTCCTACAATGAGCAGTTCTTC. As protein: CASSVRDNSYNEQFF.